The rows below give T cell receptor beta chains drawn from one sample of a study of neoadjuvant anti-PD-1 for oral cavity cancer. Generated by immunoSEQ multiplex PCR, the TCRdb table keeps only in-frame clones and is missing some. The repertoire includes 7,000 to 8,000 clones, roughly 58% of them detected once, and roughly 6.5% sits in the top ten. The material sequenced was tumor tissue, taken before nivolumab (anti-PD-1) treatment. The receptors derive from a person aged 35-79 years with oral cavity squamous cell carcinoma. Both conserved end residues are part of each CDR3. D genes are given only for firm matches. Some rows mark clone size as missing; the rest say once, few, many or name a class of expanded clone.

D: TRBD1; V: TRBV15; J: TRBJ1-5; size: -; CDR3: CATSPGTGRGNQPQHF; DNA: TGTGCCACCAGCCCAGGGACAGGGAGGGGCAATCAGCCCCAGCATTTT
D: TRBD2; V: TRBV7-9; J: TRBJ2-1; size: -; CDR3: CASRSLAGGPRGQFF; DNA: TGTGCCAGCAGATCACTAGCGGGAGGGCCTCGGGGGCAGTTCTTC
D: -; V: TRBV11-3; J: TRBJ2-7; size: few; CDR3: CASSLDFGGAYEQYF; DNA: TGTGCCAGCAGCTTAGATTTCGGGGGTGCCTACGAGCAGTACTTC
D: TRBD1; V: TRBV5-1; J: TRBJ2-1; size: -; CDR3: CASSLWGQGRNEQFF; DNA: TGCGCCAGCAGCCTTTGGGGACAGGGGCGGAATGAGCAGTTCTTC
D: TRBD2; V: TRBV9; J: TRBJ2-2; size: -; CDR3: CASSVAAGANTGELFF; DNA: TGTGCCAGCAGCGTAGCGGCGGGGGCGAACACCGGGGAGCTGTTTTTT
D: -; V: TRBV25-1; J: TRBJ2-5; size: few; CDR3: CASSEAGQETQYF; DNA: TGTGCCAGCAGTGAGGCGGGTCAAGAGACCCAGTACTTC
D: -; V: TRBV11-2; J: TRBJ2-1; size: -; CDR3: CASSLVGTGYNEQFF; DNA: TGTGCCAGCAGCTTAGTGGGGACGGGCTACAATGAGCAGTTCTTC
D: -; V: TRBV7-9; J: TRBJ1-2; size: once; CDR3: CASSLSTGEGYTF; DNA: TGTGCCAGCAGCTTATCGACGGGGGAAGGCTACACCTTC
D: TRBD1; V: TRBV11-1; J: TRBJ1-2; size: -; CDR3: CASSPDRGEGYTF; DNA: TGTGCCAGCAGTCCGGACAGGGGAGAAGGCTACACCTTC
D: -; V: TRBV4-1; J: TRBJ2-1; size: -; CDR3: CASSQVDNEQFF; DNA: TGCGCCAGCAGCCAAGTAGACAATGAGCAGTTCTTC
D: -; V: TRBV28; J: TRBJ1-5; size: few; CDR3: CASRRASKPQHF; DNA: TGTGCCAGCAGAAGGGCAAGCAAGCCCCAGCATTTT
D: -; V: TRBV9; J: TRBJ1-1; size: few; CDR3: CASSVVGGETEAFF; DNA: TGTGCCAGCAGCGTAGTGGGGGGTGAAACTGAAGCTTTCTTT
D: -; V: TRBV6-1; J: TRBJ1-3; size: -; CDR3: CASSRGLVSGNTIYF; DNA: TGTGCCAGCAGTAGGGGACTGGTCTCTGGAAACACCATATATTTT
D: TRBD1; V: TRBV28; J: TRBJ2-2; size: -; CDR3: CASSSPGQGIAGELFF; DNA: TGTGCCAGCAGCTCCCCGGGACAGGGCATCGCCGGGGAGCTGTTTTTT
D: TRBD2; V: TRBV11-2; J: TRBJ2-3; size: few; CDR3: CASSLWASGRTDTQYF; DNA: TGTGCCAGCAGCTTATGGGCTAGCGGGAGAACAGATACGCAGTATTTT
D: -; V: TRBV29-1; J: TRBJ1-5; size: -; CDR3: CSVLVGDLRSNQPQHF; DNA: TGCAGCGTTTTGGTGGGGGACTTACGAAGCAATCAGCCCCAGCATTTT
D: -; V: TRBV28; J: TRBJ2-7; size: few; CDR3: CASRPPPVDPGAYEQYF; DNA: TGTGCCAGCAGGCCCCCTCCCGTCGACCCCGGGGCGTACGAGCAGTACTTC
D: -; V: TRBV7-2; J: TRBJ1-3; size: -; CDR3: CASSLTSSGNTIYF; DNA: TGTGCCAGCAGCTTAACCAGCTCTGGAAACACCATATATTTT
D: TRBD1; V: TRBV7-2; J: TRBJ2-3; size: -; CDR3: CASSPDRATDTQYF; DNA: TGTGCCAGCAGCCCTGACAGGGCGACAGATACGCAGTATTTT
D: TRBD1; V: TRBV7-9; J: TRBJ2-3; size: -; CDR3: CASSPSKLRQGVRADTQYF; DNA: TGTGCCAGCAGCCCTAGCAAACTGAGACAGGGGGTTAGGGCAGATACGCAGTATTTT
D: -; V: TRBV19; J: TRBJ1-3; size: few; CDR3: CASSWDGKTSSTIYF; DNA: TGTGCCAGTAGCTGGGACGGAAAAACGAGTAGCACCATATATTTT
D: -; V: TRBV28; J: TRBJ1-4; size: -; CDR3: CASSLDPTNEKLFF; DNA: TGTGCCAGCAGTTTAGACCCCACTAATGAAAAACTGTTTTTT
D: -; V: TRBV10-3; J: TRBJ2-2; size: -; CDR3: CAISDPLLGARTGELFF; DNA: TGTGCCATCAGTGACCCGTTACTGGGGGCTAGGACCGGGGAGCTGTTTTTT
D: TRBD1; V: TRBV7-6; J: TRBJ1-6; size: medium-sized; CDR3: CASSFGQGGDSPLHF; DNA: TGTGCCAGCAGCTTCGGACAGGGGGGGGATTCACCCCTCCACTTT
D: -; V: TRBV7-2; J: TRBJ1-1; size: -; CDR3: CASSLVGATTEAFF; DNA: TGTGCCAGCAGCTTAGTGGGCGCGACAACTGAAGCTTTCTTT
D: TRBD2; V: TRBV7-2; J: TRBJ2-7; size: -; CDR3: CASSLDPSGYEQYF; DNA: TGTGCCAGCAGCTTAGATCCTAGCGGGTACGAGCAGTACTTC